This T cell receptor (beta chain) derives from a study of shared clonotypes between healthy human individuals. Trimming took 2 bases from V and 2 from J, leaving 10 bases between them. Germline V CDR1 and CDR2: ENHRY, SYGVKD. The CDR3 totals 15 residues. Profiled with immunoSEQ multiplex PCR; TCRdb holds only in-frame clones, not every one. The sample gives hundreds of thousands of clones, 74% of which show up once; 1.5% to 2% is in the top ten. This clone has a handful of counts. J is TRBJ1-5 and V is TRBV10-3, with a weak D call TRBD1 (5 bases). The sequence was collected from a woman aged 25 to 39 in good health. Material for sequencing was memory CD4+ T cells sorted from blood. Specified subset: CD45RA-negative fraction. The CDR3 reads CAISEVGAGNQPQHF. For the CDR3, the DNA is TGTGCCATCAGTGAGGTTGGGGCCGGCAATCAGCCCCAGCATTTT.